The clone carrying this T cell receptor beta chain was seen at least ten times. Unique molecular identifiers were incorporated during preparation of the TCRbeta library. TCRdb reanalysed the PCR reads using MiXCR and keeps one entry per CDR3 protein. The sample lists 550,000 to 600,000 distinct CDR3 sequences, more than 20% occurring once. The record originates from a study of T-cell reconstitution after alpha-beta-depleted transplantation in children. Germline V gene sequence: CDR1 DFQATT, CDR2 SNEGSKA (reference sequence). V shed 3 bases and J shed 2 bases, with 19 bases lying between them. The CDR3 length is 16 residues.

The sample consisted of PBMCs, mostly from graft donor cells, taken 360 days after TCRalphabeta/CD19-depleted stem cell transplant. The chain joins TRBV20-1 to TRBJ1-1; D gene ambiguous. The origin of this receptor is a boy in the first two years of life who had a stem cell transplant for acute myeloid leukemia, so the T cells may come from the graft donor. CDR3 loop: CSASSILPGDNTEAFF. The CDR3 coding sequence is TGCAGTGCTAGCTCGATTCTTCCCGGGGATAACACTGAAGCTTTCTTT.